This paragraph covers one T cell receptor beta chain sequence. Its target is not known. Measured with immunoSEQ multiplex PCR; TCRdb has only the in-frame clones, and not every one. The sample lists a few thousand clones, roughly 85% occurring once. The germline gives CDR1 GTSNPN, CDR2 SVGIG (reference sequence). Trimming took 1 base from V and 7 from J, leaving 11 bases between them. This CDR3 comprises 13 residues. The data derive from a study of immune evolution from preneoplasia to lung adenocarcinoma. Study information: HLA loss of heterozygosity: 6% to 7.5% AIS, about 15% MIA, around 33% ADC, none AAH.

Notes on the study in general: Clonality was highest in normal lung, lower in later-stage lesions apparently. Highest clonality occurred in KRAS-mutant, not EGFR-mutant or double wild-type, nodules. From normal lung to invasive adenocarcinoma, top clone frequencies appeared to decrease.

This sequence originates from a person between 45 and 65 years old with lung adenocarcinoma. This chain links TRBV30 with TRBJ2-4; D possibly corresponds to TRBD1 (6 bases). Sequencing input: FFPE invasive lung adenocarcinoma tissue. DNA for the CDR3: TGTGCCTGGAGTGAGGGGACAACCAACATTCAGTACTTC. Its protein is CAWSEGTTNIQYF.